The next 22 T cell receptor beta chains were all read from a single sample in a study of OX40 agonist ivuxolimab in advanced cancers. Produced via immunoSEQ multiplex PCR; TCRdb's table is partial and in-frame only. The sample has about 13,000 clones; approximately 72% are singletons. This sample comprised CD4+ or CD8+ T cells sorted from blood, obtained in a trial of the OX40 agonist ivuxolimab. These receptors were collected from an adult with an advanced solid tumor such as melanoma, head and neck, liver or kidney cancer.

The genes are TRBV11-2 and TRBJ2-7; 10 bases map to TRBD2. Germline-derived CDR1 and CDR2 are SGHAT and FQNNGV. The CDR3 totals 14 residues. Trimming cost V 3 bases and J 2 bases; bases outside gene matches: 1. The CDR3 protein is CASSFSGRPYEQYF. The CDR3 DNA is TGTGCCAGCAGCTTTAGCGGGAGGCCCTACGAGCAGTACTTC.

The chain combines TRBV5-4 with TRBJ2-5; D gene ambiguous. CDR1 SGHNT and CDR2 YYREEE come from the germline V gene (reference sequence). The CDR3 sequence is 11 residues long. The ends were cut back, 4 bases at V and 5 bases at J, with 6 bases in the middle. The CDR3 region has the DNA TGTGCCAGCAGCATTGGGGAGACCCAGTACTTC. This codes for CASSIGETQYF. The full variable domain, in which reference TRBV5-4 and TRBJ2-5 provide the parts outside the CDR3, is ETGVTQSPTHLIKTRGQQVTLRCSSQSGHNTVSWYQQALGQGPQFIFQYYREEENGRGNFPPRFSGLQFPNYSSELNVNALELDDSALYLCASSIGETQYFGPGTRLLVL.

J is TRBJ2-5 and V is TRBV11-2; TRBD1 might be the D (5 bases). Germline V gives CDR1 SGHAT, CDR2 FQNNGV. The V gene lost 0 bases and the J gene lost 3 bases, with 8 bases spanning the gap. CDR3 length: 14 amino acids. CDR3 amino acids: CASSLEDTEETQYF. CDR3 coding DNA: TGTGCCAGCAGCTTAGAGGACACCGAAGAGACCCAGTACTTC.

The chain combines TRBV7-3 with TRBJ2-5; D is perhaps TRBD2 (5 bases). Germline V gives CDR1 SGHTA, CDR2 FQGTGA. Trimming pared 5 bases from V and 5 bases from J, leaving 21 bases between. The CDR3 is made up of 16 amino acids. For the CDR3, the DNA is TGTGCCAGCAGCCCCGAAGGAGCGGAACGTCTGGAGACCCAGTACTTC. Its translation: CASSPEGAERLETQYF.

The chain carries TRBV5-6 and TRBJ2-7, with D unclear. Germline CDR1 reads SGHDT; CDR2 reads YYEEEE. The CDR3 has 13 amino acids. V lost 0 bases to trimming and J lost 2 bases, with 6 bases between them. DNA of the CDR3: TGTGCCAGCAGCTTGGGATACACCTACGAGCAGTACTTC. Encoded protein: CASSLGYTYEQYF.

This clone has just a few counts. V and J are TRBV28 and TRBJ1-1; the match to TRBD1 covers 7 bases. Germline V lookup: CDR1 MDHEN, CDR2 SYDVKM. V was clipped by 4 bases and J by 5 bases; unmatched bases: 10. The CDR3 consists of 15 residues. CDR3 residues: CASSYQGVDVTEAFF. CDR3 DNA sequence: TGTGCCAGCAGTTATCAGGGGGTGGACGTTACTGAAGCTTTCTTT.

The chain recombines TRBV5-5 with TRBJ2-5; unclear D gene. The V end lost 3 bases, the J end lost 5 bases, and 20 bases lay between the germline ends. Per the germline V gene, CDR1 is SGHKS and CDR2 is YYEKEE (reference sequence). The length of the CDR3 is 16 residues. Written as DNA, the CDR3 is TGTGCCAGCAGCTACCAGTCTCAGGCCTACACGGAGACCCAGTACTTC. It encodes CASSYQSQAYTETQYF.

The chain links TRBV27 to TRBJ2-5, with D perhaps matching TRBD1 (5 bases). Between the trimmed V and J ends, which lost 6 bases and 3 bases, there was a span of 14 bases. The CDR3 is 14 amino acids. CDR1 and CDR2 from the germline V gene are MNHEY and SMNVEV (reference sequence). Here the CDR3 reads CASSWGDIEETQYF. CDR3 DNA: TGTGCCAGCAGCTGGGGCGATATCGAAGAGACCCAGTACTTC.

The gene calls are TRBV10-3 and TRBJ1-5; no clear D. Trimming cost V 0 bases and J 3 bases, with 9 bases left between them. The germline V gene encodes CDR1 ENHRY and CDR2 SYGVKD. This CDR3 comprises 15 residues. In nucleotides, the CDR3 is TGTGCCATCAGTGAGTCGGCGAATATCAATCAGCCCCAGCATTTT. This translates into CAISESANINQPQHF.

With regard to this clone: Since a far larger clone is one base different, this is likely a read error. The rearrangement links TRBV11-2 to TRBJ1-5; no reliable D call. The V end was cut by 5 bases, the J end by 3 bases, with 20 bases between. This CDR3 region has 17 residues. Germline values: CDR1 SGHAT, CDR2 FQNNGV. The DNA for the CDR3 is TGTGCCAGCAGCCAAGAGAGCTCCTGGATCCTCAATCAGCCCCAGCATTTT. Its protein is CASSQESSWILNQPQHF.

The CDR3 loop is CASSATSGSTGELFF. The DNA for the CDR3 is TGTGCCAGCAGTGCCACTAGCGGGAGCACCGGGGAGCTGTTTTTT. This chain connects TRBV6-1 to TRBJ2-2; the match to TRBD2 covers 11 bases. This CDR3 is 15 amino acids long. Germline loops: CDR1 MNHNS, CDR2 SASEGT. The V and J ends lost 4 bases and 4 bases, in that order; junction bases with no gene match: 2.

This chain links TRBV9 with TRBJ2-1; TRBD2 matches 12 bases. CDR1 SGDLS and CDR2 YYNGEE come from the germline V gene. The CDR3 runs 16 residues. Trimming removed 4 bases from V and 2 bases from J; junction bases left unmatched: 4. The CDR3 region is CASSSRLAGAYNEQFF. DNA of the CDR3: TGTGCCAGCAGCTCTCGACTAGCGGGAGCCTACAATGAGCAGTTCTTC.

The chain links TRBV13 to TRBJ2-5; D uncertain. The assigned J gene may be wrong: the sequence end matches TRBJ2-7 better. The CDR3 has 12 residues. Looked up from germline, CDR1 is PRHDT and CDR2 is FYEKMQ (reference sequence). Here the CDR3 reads CASSLGPDEQYF. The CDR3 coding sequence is TGTGCCAGCAGCTTAGGCCCGGACGAGCAGTACTTC.

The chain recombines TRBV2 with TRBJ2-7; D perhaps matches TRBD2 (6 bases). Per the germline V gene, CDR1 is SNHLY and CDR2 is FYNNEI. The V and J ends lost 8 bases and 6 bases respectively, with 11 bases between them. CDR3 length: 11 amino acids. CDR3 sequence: CASCPGAEQYF. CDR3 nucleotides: TGTGCCAGCTGTCCGGGAGCCGAGCAGTACTTC.

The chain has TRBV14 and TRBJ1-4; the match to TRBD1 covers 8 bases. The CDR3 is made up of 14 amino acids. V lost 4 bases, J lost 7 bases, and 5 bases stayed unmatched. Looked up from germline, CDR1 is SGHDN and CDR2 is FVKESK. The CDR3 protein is CASSRDRGSEKLFF. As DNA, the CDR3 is TGTGCCAGCAGCCGAGACAGGGGAAGTGAAAAACTGTTTTTT. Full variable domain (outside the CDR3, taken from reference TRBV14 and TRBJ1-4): EAGVTQFPSHSVIEKGQTVTLRCDPISGHDNLYWYRRVMGKEIKFLLHFVKESKQDESGMPNNRFLAERTGGTYSTLKVQPAELEDSGVYFCASSRDRGSEKLFFGSGTQLSVL.

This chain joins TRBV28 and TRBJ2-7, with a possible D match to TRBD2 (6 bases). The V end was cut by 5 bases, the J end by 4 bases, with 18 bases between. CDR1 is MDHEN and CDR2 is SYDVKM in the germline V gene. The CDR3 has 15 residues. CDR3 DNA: TGTGCCAGCAGTCGAATGGGGACTGGCTCTTACGAGCAGTACTTC. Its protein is CASSRMGTGSYEQYF.

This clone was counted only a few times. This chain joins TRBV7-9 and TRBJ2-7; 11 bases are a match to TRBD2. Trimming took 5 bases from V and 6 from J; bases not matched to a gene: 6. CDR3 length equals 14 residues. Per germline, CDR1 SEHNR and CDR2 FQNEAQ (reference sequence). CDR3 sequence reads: CASSEGLAEGEQYF. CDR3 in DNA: TGTGCCAGCAGCGAGGGACTAGCGGAAGGCGAGCAGTACTTC.

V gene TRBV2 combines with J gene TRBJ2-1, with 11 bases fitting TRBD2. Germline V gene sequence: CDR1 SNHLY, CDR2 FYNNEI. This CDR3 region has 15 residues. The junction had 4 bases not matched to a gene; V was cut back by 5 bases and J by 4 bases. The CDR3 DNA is TGTGCCAGCAGTAATCGACTAGCGGGATACAATGAGCAGTTCTTC. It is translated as CASSNRLAGYNEQFF. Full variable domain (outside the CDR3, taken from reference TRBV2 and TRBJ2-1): EPEVTQTPSHQVTQMGQEVILRCVPISNHLYFYWYRQILGQKVEFLVSFYNNEISEKSEIFDDQFSVERPDGSNFTLKIRSTKLEDSAMYFCASSNRLAGYNEQFFGPGTRLTVL.

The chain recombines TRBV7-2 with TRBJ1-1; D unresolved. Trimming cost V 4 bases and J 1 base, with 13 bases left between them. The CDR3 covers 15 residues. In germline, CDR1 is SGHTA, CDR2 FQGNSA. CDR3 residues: CASSSGWWGNTEAFF. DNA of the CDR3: TGTGCCAGCAGCTCTGGTTGGTGGGGGAACACTGAAGCTTTCTTT. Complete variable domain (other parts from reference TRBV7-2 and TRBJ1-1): GAGVSQSPSNKVTEKGKDVELRCDPISGHTALYWYRQSLGQGLEFLIYFQGNSAPDKSGLPSDRFSAERTGGSVSTLTIQRTQQEDSAVYLCASSSGWWGNTEAFFGQGTRLTVV.

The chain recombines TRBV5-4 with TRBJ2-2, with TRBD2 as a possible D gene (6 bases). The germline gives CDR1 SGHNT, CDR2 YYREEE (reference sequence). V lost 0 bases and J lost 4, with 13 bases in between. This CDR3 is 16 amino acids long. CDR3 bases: TGTGCCAGCAGCTTGGAAATCGGGAGAAGCACCGGGGAGCTGTTTTTT. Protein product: CASSLEIGRSTGELFF. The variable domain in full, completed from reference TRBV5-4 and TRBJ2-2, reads ETGVTQSPTHLIKTRGQQVTLRCSSQSGHNTVSWYQQALGQGPQFIFQYYREEENGRGNFPPRFSGLQFPNYSSELNVNALELDDSALYLCASSLEIGRSTGELFFGEGSRLTVL.

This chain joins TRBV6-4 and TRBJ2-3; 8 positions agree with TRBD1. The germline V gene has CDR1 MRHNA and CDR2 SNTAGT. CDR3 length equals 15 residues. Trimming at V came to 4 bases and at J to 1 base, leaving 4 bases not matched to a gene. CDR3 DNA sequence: TGTGCCAGCAGTGTACAGGGGGGCGGCACAGATACGCAGTATTTT. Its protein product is CASSVQGGGTDTQYF.

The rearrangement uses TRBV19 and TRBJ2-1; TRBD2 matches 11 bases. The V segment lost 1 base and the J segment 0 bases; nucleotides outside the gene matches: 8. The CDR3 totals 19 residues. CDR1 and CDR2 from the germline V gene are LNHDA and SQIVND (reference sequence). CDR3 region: CASSIAGSGRVSSYNEQFF. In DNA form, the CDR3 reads TGTGCCAGTAGTATAGCGGGTAGCGGGAGGGTAAGCTCCTACAATGAGCAGTTCTTC. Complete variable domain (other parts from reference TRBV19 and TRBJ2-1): DGGITQSPKYLFRKEGQNVTLSCEQNLNHDAMYWYRQDPGQGLRLIYYSQIVNDFQKGDIAEGYSVSREKKESFPLTVTSAQKNPTAFYLCASSIAGSGRVSSYNEQFFGPGTRLTVL.